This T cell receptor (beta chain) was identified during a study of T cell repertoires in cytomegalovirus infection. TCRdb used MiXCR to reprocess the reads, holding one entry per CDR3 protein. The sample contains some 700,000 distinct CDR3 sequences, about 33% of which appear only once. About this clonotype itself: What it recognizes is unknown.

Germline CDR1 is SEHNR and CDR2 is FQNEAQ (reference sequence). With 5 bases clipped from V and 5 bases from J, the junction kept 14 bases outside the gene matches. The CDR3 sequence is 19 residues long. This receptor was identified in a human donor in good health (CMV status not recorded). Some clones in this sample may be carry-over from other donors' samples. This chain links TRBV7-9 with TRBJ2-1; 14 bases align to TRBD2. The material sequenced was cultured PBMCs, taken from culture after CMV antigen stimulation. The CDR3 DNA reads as TGTGCCAGCAGCCCCGGAGGACTAGCGGGAGGCGTTTTGGACAATGAGCAGTTCTTC. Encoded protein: CASSPGGLAGGVLDNEQFF.